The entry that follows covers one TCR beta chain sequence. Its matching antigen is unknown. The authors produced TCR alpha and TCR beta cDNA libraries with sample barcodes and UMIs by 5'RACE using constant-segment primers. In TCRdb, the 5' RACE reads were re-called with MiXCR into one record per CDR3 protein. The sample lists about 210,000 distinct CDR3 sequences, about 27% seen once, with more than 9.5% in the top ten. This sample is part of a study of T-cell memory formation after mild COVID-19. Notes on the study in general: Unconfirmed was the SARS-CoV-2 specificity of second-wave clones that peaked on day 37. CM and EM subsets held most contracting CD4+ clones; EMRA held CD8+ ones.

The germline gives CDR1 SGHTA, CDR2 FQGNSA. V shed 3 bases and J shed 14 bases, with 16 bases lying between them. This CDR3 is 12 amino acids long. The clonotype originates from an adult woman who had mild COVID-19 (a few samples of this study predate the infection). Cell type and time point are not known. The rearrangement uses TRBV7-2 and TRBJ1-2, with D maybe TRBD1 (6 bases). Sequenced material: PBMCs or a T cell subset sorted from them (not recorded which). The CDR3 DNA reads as TGTGCCAGCAGCTTCGACAGGCGCAAGGAGACCTTC. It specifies CASSFDRRKETF. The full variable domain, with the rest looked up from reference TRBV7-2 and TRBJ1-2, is GAGVSQSPSNKVTEKGKDVELRCDPISGHTALYWYRQSLGQGLEFLIYFQGNSAPDKSGLPSDRFSAERTGGSVSTLTIQRTQQEDSAVYLCASSFDRRKETFGSGTRLTVV.